These 31 T cell receptor beta chains share one sample of origin, sequenced in a study of blood T cell repertoires in COVID-19. Profiling relied on immunoSEQ multiplex PCR, and the TCRdb table lists in-frame clones only, not all of them. This sample has 200,000 to 300,000 clones, with approximately 90% found just once. Material for sequencing was peripheral blood. The source of these receptors is a man in his 60s who had recovered from COVID-19.

V is TRBV7-9 and J is TRBJ2-1, with TRBD1 identical over 9 bases. CDR3 length: 15 amino acids. J gave up 7 bases and V 5 bases, and 9 bases lay outside the gene matches. Looked up from germline, CDR1 is SEHNR and CDR2 is FQNEAQ (reference sequence). For the CDR3, the DNA is TGTGCCAGCAGCCCCCCCAAGGGACAGGGTAATGAGCAGTTCTTC. The encoded protein is CASSPPKGQGNEQFF.

The chain carries TRBV25-1 and TRBJ1-2; D is perhaps TRBD1 (5 bases). The CDR3 runs to 15 residues. Germline values: CDR1 MGHDK, CDR2 SYGVNS. Trimming cost V 1 base and J 1 base, with 10 bases left between them. CDR3 loop: CASSESGQNNYGYTF. The CDR3 DNA follows: TGTGCCAGCAGTGAATCAGGGCAGAATAACTATGGCTACACCTTC.

This clone was found a few times. The chain carries TRBV9 and TRBJ2-5; the match to TRBD1 covers 7 bases. With 4 bases clipped from V and 3 bases from J, the junction kept 12 bases outside the gene matches. The CDR3 is 16 amino acids. The germline V gene has CDR1 SGDLS and CDR2 YYNGEE. The CDR3 here is CASSRGQSKGEETQYF. The CDR3 DNA reads as TGTGCCAGCAGCAGGGGACAGTCGAAGGGAGAAGAGACCCAGTACTTC.

The V call is TRBV27, the J call TRBJ2-5; 7 bases align to TRBD1. There are 14 residues in the CDR3. After removal of 6 bases from V and 5 bases from J, the junction contained 9 bases not matched to a gene. Per the germline V gene, CDR1 is MNHEY and CDR2 is SMNVEV (reference sequence). The CDR3 spells CASRRQGVGETQYF. The CDR3 DNA reads TGTGCCAGCAGGCGACAGGGTGTGGGGGAGACCCAGTACTTC.

This clone has only one observation. This chain connects TRBV5-1 to TRBJ2-7; 7 bases align to TRBD2. The V and J ends lost 4 bases and 5 bases, in that order; junction bases with no gene match: 15. The germline CDR1 and CDR2 sequences are SGHRS and YFSETQ. The CDR3 has 16 residues. The CDR3 region is CASSPRPGGGSDEQYF. The DNA for the CDR3 is TGCGCCAGCAGCCCGCGCCCTGGGGGGGGGAGCGACGAGCAGTACTTC.

This clone was recorded once. The gene calls are TRBV2 and TRBJ2-7; no reliable D call. The CDR3 is 14 residues long. The germline V and J ends were trimmed by 6 bases and 5 bases, with 17 bases remaining between them. The germline CDR1 and CDR2 sequences are SNHLY and FYNNEI. This chain's CDR3 is CASSPRHPPDEQYF. For the CDR3, the DNA is TGTGCCAGCAGCCCTCGACACCCCCCCGACGAGCAGTACTTC.

This clone was counted a few times. The chain uses TRBV3-1 (or the pseudogene TRBV3-2) and TRBJ2-2, with TRBD1 as a possible D gene (6 bases). With 3 bases removed from V and 2 bases from J, the gap between germline ends came to 19 bases. The CDR3 runs 18 residues. Germline CDR1 and CDR2: LGHDT and YNNKEL (reference sequence). CDR3 nucleotide sequence: TGTGCCAGCAGCCACTCGAGGGGGTCTAGCATTAACACCGGGGAGCTGTTTTTT. Translation: CASSHSRGSSINTGELFF.

The CDR3 loop is CASSPNRGRYGYTF. CDR3 nucleotide sequence: TGTGCCAGCTCACCTAACAGGGGGCGCTATGGCTACACCTTC. V gene TRBV18 combines with J gene TRBJ1-2; 9 bases agree with TRBD1. V lost 3 bases to trimming and J lost 4 bases; unmatched junction nucleotides: 3. This CDR3 is built from 14 residues. Per the germline V gene, CDR1 is KGHSH and CDR2 is LQKENI.

This rearrangement joins TRBV7-2 to TRBJ2-7; perhaps TRBD2 as D (5 bases). CDR3 length: 14 amino acids. Germline V gene lookup returns CDR1 SGHTA and CDR2 FQGNSA. The V end was cut by 2 bases, the J end by 8 bases, with 16 bases between. CDR3 coding DNA: TGTGCCAGCAGCTTAAGCGGTCCGAACCCCAAGCAGTACTTC. Translating gives CASSLSGPNPKQYF.

The V and J genes are TRBV29-1 and TRBJ2-7; 7 nucleotides match TRBD1. This CDR3 comprises 15 residues. V trimming: 2 bases; J trimming: 0 bases; junction bases outside the gene matches: 7. Germline V gene data show CDR1 as SQVTM and CDR2 as ANQGSEA. CDR3 nucleotide sequence: TGCAGCGTTGAAATGACAGGGTTGACCTCCTACGAGCAGTACTTC. Its protein product is CSVEMTGLTSYEQYF.

The gene calls are TRBV11-2 and TRBJ2-1, with 11 bases matching TRBD2. After removal of 0 bases from V and 5 bases from J, the junction contained 12 bases not matched to a gene. Germline-derived CDR1 and CDR2 are SGHAT and FQNNGV. The CDR3 sequence is 19 residues long. CDR3 sequence reads: CASSLDLIASGGPDNEQFF. In DNA form, the CDR3 reads TGTGCCAGCAGCTTAGATCTAATTGCTAGCGGGGGGCCAGACAATGAGCAGTTCTTC.

This chain joins TRBV5-1 and TRBJ2-3; tentative D call: TRBD1 (6 bases). Germline lookup yields CDR1 SGHRS and CDR2 YFSETQ. V was trimmed by 2 bases and J by 1 base, leaving 11 bases between them. The CDR3 spans 15 residues. The CDR3 spells CASSLQGIRTDTQYF. Here the CDR3 DNA reads TGCGCCAGCAGCTTACAGGGAATACGCACAGATACGCAGTATTTT.

The rearrangement joins TRBV12-3 or TRBV12-4 to TRBJ1-2; 8 bases line up with TRBD1. This CDR3 has 13 amino acids. The V segment lost 6 bases and the J segment 9 bases; nucleotides outside the gene matches: 9. This CDR3 reads CASSRRQGRRYTF. The CDR3, as DNA: TGTGCCAGCAGCCGCAGACAGGGGAGGCGCTACACCTTC.

This chain connects TRBV5-1 to TRBJ1-2; TRBD1 matches at 7 bases. CDR3 length: 16 amino acids. V was pared by 4 bases and J by 0 bases, with 9 bases of the junction left unmatched. Germline assignment: CDR1 SGHRS and CDR2 YFSETQ. The CDR3 region is CASSLSSTGTNYGYTF. The CDR3 DNA is TGCGCCAGCAGCCTGTCTTCGACAGGGACTAACTATGGCTACACCTTC.

The V gene is TRBV5-1, the J gene TRBJ2-3; D gene unclear. The CDR3 loop spans 11 amino acids. The V end was cut by 2 bases, the J end by 5 bases, with 3 bases between. Germline-derived CDR1 and CDR2 are SGHRS and YFSETQ. The CDR3: CASSFLDTQYF. The CDR3 DNA is TGCGCCAGCAGCTTTCTAGATACGCAGTATTTT. Filled out from reference TRBV5-1 and TRBJ2-3, the complete variable domain reads KAGVTQTPRYLIKTRGQQVTLSCSPISGHRSVSWYQQTPGQGLQFLFEYFSETQRNKGNFPGRFSGRQFSNSRSEMNVSTLELGDSALYLCASSFLDTQYFGPGTRLTVL.

This clone has more than one count but fewer than ten. The genes are TRBV7-8 and TRBJ1-2; 11 nucleotides line up with TRBD1. CDR3 size: 16 residues. After removal of 5 bases from V and 5 bases from J, the junction contained 10 bases not matched to a gene. Per the germline V gene, CDR1 is SGHVS and CDR2 is FQNEAQ. As DNA, the CDR3 is TGTGCCAGCAGCCCATGGGGACAGGGGGTGGGGTATGGCTACACCTTC. It codes for CASSPWGQGVGYGYTF.

The rearrangement uses TRBV5-1 and TRBJ2-3, with 9 bases aligning to TRBD2. Germline V gene lookup returns CDR1 SGHRS and CDR2 YFSETQ. This CDR3 spans 15 amino acids. The junction had 6 bases not matched to a gene; V was cut back by 1 base and J by 6 bases. The CDR3 protein is CASSLIALAGDTQYF. The CDR3 DNA reads TGCGCCAGCAGCTTGATTGCACTAGCGGGCGATACGCAGTATTTT.

The chain employs TRBV6-1 and TRBJ2-5; TRBD2 is a possible D gene (7 bases). V lost 4 bases and J lost 1, with 19 bases in between. CDR3 length: 17 residues. Germline values: CDR1 MNHNS, CDR2 SASEGT. This CDR3 is CASSVLPRGGTQETQYF. In nucleotides, the CDR3 is TGTGCCAGCAGTGTACTTCCGAGGGGGGGGACCCAAGAGACCCAGTACTTC.

The chain joins TRBV19 to TRBJ1-2, with a possible D match to TRBD1 (6 bases). CDR1 LNHDA and CDR2 SQIVND come from the germline V gene (reference sequence). Trimming left V 6 bases short and J 3 bases short, with 17 bases between. The CDR3 is 15 amino acids. The CDR3 region has the DNA TGTGCCAGTAGGATGAGGACAGCCGATCACTATGGCTACACCTTC. Translated: CASRMRTADHYGYTF.

CDR3 sequence: CASSLELYGGGYTF. CDR3 bases: TGTGCCAGCAGCTTAGAACTCTACGGAGGCGGCTACACCTTC. The chain uses TRBV7-2 and TRBJ1-2, with D unresolved. The germline CDR1 and CDR2 sequences are SGHTA and FQGNSA. Trimming cost V 1 base and J 8 bases, with 14 bases left between them. The CDR3 spans 14 residues.

This chain links TRBV6-6 with TRBJ2-7; 7 bases are a match to TRBD1. V lost 6 bases to trimming and J lost 9 bases; unmatched junction nucleotides: 11. The CDR3 runs to 13 residues. Per germline, CDR1 MNHNY and CDR2 SVGAGI (reference sequence). CDR3 sequence reads: CASSPGQPMGQYF. The CDR3 DNA reads as TGTGCCAGCAGCCCGGGACAGCCGATGGGGCAGTACTTC.

The rearrangement uses TRBV19 and TRBJ1-1; 7 nucleotides match TRBD1. Germline assignment: CDR1 LNHDA and CDR2 SQIVND (reference sequence). This CDR3 is 14 amino acids long. V lost 6 bases, J lost 4 bases, and 8 bases stayed unmatched. CDR3 coding DNA: TGTGCCAGTAGGCCCGGACAGGATAGCACTGAAGCTTTCTTT. Translation: CASRPGQDSTEAFF.

J is TRBJ1-1 and V is TRBV9, with D possibly matching TRBD1 (5 bases). This CDR3 contains 14 residues. CDR1 is SGDLS and CDR2 is YYNGEE in the germline V gene. Trimming left V 0 bases short and J 5 bases short, with 11 bases between. The CDR3 DNA follows: TGTGCCAGCAGCGTAGCGACGGAGGGGACTGAAGCTTTCTTT. It encodes CASSVATEGTEAFF.

J is TRBJ1-5 and V is TRBV19; D is undetermined. The length of the CDR3 is 15 residues. CDR1 is LNHDA, CDR2 SQIVND, per germline (reference sequence). V lost 5 bases to trimming and J lost 1 base, with 12 bases between them. CDR3 coding DNA: TGTGCCAGTAGTCTTCCCCCCGCGAGCAATCAGCCCCAGCATTTT. Encoded protein: CASSLPPASNQPQHF.

The chain recombines TRBV5-1 with TRBJ1-2; TRBD1 matches 8 bases. CDR1 and CDR2 from the germline V gene are SGHRS and YFSETQ. The CDR3 is 15 residues long. Losses at the gene ends were 0 bases for V and 4 bases for J; bases not matched to a gene: 5. The CDR3 DNA reads TGCGCCAGCAGCTTGGCCTTACAGGGGGTCTATGGCTACACCTTC. This codes for CASSLALQGVYGYTF.

The chain employs TRBV25-1 and TRBJ1-1, with 9 bases lining up with TRBD1. The CDR3 covers 14 residues. V was pared by 7 bases and J by 1 base, with 4 bases of the junction left unmatched. Germline V gene data show CDR1 as MGHDK and CDR2 as SYGVNS. The CDR3 DNA sequence: TGTGCCAGCACTGGGACAGGGAGGAACACTGAAGCTTTCTTT. Residues: CASTGTGRNTEAFF.

In DNA, the CDR3 is TGTGCCAGTAGTATTTCGTCCCAGGTTTCCTCCTACGAGCAGTACTTC. Translation: CASSISSQVSSYEQYF. The V call is TRBV19, the J call TRBJ2-7, with D hard to call. The CDR3 length is 16 residues. V lost 3 bases, J lost 0 bases, and 15 bases lay in between. Germline V lookup: CDR1 LNHDA, CDR2 SQIVND (reference sequence).

The rearrangement links TRBV6-2 or TRBV6-3 to TRBJ1-2, with D maybe TRBD1 (6 bases). The CDR3 loop spans 13 amino acids. V was shortened by 6 bases and J by 3 bases, with 11 bases between the two germline ends. Per germline, CDR1 MNHEY and CDR2 SVGEGT. CDR3 sequence reads: CASSHGQHYGYTF. The CDR3 nucleotides read TGTGCCAGCAGCCACGGACAGCACTATGGCTACACCTTC.

V is TRBV4-2 and J is TRBJ2-2; 16 nucleotides agree with TRBD2. Germline CDR1 is LGHNA and CDR2 is YNFKEQ. With 3 bases clipped from V and 6 bases from J, the junction kept 10 bases outside the gene matches. The CDR3 covers 19 residues. The CDR3 region has the DNA TGTGCCAGCAGCCACCTTAAGGGACTAGCGGGGGGGCGCTCCGGGGAGCTGTTTTTT. Residues: CASSHLKGLAGGRSGELFF.

The DNA of the CDR3 is TGTGCCAGCAGCCCGACCAGATCGGGATACGAGCAGTACTTC. Protein sequence: CASSPTRSGYEQYF. J is TRBJ2-7 and V is TRBV3-1 (or the pseudogene TRBV3-2); tentative D call: TRBD2 (5 bases). The CDR3 contains 14 residues. V was clipped by 4 bases and J by 4 bases, with 14 bases between them. Germline CDR1 LGHDT, CDR2 YNNKEL (reference sequence).

This clone has more than one count but fewer than ten. In nucleotides, the CDR3 is TGTGCCAGCAGCCAAGCCACGGTCCTCCCAATCGGGGCTAACTATGGCTACACCTTC. Its protein is CASSQATVLPIGANYGYTF. V gene TRBV4-2 combines with J gene TRBJ1-2; no clear D. This CDR3 contains 19 residues. The V and J ends lost 1 base and 0 bases respectively, with 21 bases between them. CDR1 LGHNA and CDR2 YNFKEQ come from the germline V gene.